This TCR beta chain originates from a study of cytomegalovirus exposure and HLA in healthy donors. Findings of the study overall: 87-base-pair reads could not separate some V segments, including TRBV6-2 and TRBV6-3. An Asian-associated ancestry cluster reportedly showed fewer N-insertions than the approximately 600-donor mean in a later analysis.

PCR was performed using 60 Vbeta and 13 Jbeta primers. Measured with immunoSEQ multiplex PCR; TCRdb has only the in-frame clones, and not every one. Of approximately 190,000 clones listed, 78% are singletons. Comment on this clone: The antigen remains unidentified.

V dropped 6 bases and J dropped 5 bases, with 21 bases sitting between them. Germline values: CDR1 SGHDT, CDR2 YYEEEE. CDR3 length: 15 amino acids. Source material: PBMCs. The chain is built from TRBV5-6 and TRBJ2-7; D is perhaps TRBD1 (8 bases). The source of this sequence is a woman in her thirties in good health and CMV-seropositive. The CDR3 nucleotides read TGTGCCAGCACCTCCCGGGGGGACAGGCCCCACGAGCAGTACTTC. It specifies CASTSRGDRPHEQYF.